Listed here is a single TCR beta chain. A much larger clone differs by one base, so this may be a read error. This specimen belongs to a study of T cells in Graves' hyperthyroidism and ophthalmopathy. On the study more broadly: Peripheral blood was taken when the disease was first diagnosed, before any treatment began.

TCR beta CDR3 regions were amplified from RNA. The HTBI primer set was used in a first-round RT-PCR of the TCR CDR3. TCRdb recomputed calls from the multiplex PCR reads with MiXCR, one row per CDR3 protein. This table holds fewer than 800,000 distinct CDR3 sequences, about 16% found once. The sample was blood. The receptor was derived from a man in his late teens or twenties with Graves' hyperthyroidism.

The CDR3 region is CASSLYPIGGDCEQYF. In DNA form, the CDR3 reads TGTGCCAGCAGCTTGTACCCCATTGGAGGTGACTGCGAGCAGTACTTC. The J gene is TRBJ2-7, the V gene TRBV5-5, with D perhaps TRBD2 (5 bases). Germline loops: CDR1 SGHKS, CDR2 YYEKEE (reference sequence). CDR3 length: 16 amino acids. The V end was cut by 1 base, the J end by 6 bases, with 20 bases between.